Listed below are T cell receptor beta chains from one sample, sequenced in a study of human T cells and chemical hapten exposure. Each CDR3 protein is one row after TCRdb ran MiXCR on the RACE reads. There are fewer than 300,000 distinct CDR3 sequences in the sample; roughly 8% occur only once, and 1.2% lies in the top ten. The material sequenced was whole blood, taken in connection with sensitization to the hapten diphenylcyclopropenone (DPC). The source of these receptors is a man aged 18 to 30 with alopecia areata. Some clones in this sample may be carry-over from other donors' samples. Each CDR3 is given with its conserved first and last residue. D genes are given only for firm matches. A clone size is listed for some rows: how often the clone was seen (once, few, many), or a class if it is expanded.

D gene: -; V gene: TRBV9; clone size: -; J gene: TRBJ1-3; CDR3 protein: CASSAHNDRGNTIYF; CDR3 DNA: TGTGCCAGCAGCGCGCACAACGATCGAGGAAACACCATATATTTT
D gene: -; V gene: TRBV4-1; clone size: few; J gene: TRBJ1-5; CDR3 protein: CASSEVRGFTNQPQHF; CDR3 DNA: TGCGCCAGCAGCGAAGTTAGGGGTTTTACCAATCAGCCCCAGCATTTT
D gene: TRBD1; V gene: TRBV5-1; clone size: -; J gene: TRBJ1-2; CDR3 protein: CASSWGQGGTNYGYTF; CDR3 DNA: TGCGCCAGCAGCTGGGGACAGGGAGGGACTAACTATGGCTACACCTTC
D gene: -; V gene: TRBV29-1; clone size: many; J gene: TRBJ1-1; CDR3 protein: CSVESGGRAEAFF; CDR3 DNA: TGCAGCGTTGAATCGGGTGGACGGGCTGAAGCTTTCTTT
D gene: -; V gene: TRBV20-1; clone size: few; J gene: TRBJ1-6; CDR3 protein: CSARDQRGNSPLHF; CDR3 DNA: TGCAGTGCTAGAGATCAACGGGGAAATTCACCCCTCCACTTT
D gene: -; V gene: TRBV6-1; clone size: -; J gene: TRBJ1-1; CDR3 protein: CASSVETVFNTEAFF; CDR3 DNA: TGTGCCAGCAGTGTAGAGACAGTCTTCAACACTGAAGCTTTCTTT
D gene: -; V gene: TRBV11-2; clone size: once; J gene: TRBJ1-2; CDR3 protein: CASSLDTGTGYTF; CDR3 DNA: TGTGCCAGCAGCTTAGATACCGGAACCGGCTACACCTTC
D gene: -; V gene: TRBV20-1; clone size: few; J gene: TRBJ1-1; CDR3 protein: CSARGTGALNTEAFF; CDR3 DNA: TGCAGTGCTAGAGGGACGGGGGCCCTGAACACTGAAGCTTTCTTT
D gene: -; V gene: TRBV6-2/TRBV6-3; clone size: few; J gene: TRBJ1-5; CDR3 protein: CASSYLGDQPQHF; CDR3 DNA: TGTGCCAGCAGTTACTTGGGGGATCAGCCCCAGCATTTT
D gene: TRBD2; V gene: TRBV4-1; clone size: -; J gene: TRBJ2-1; CDR3 protein: CASSQDASGGFNEQFF; CDR3 DNA: TGCGCCAGCAGCCAAGACGCTAGCGGGGGATTCAATGAGCAGTTCTTC
D gene: -; V gene: TRBV24-1; clone size: few; J gene: TRBJ2-1; CDR3 protein: CATSTTGIRQFF; CDR3 DNA: TGTGCCACCAGCACAACAGGTATCCGGCAGTTCTTC
D gene: TRBD1; V gene: TRBV7-6; clone size: few; J gene: TRBJ1-6; CDR3 protein: CASSLEDRGNSPLHF; CDR3 DNA: TGTGCCAGCAGCTTAGAGGACAGGGGGAATTCACCCCTCCACTTT
D gene: -; V gene: TRBV4-1; clone size: -; J gene: TRBJ1-4; CDR3 protein: CASSQDPLGSSTNEKLFF; CDR3 DNA: TGCGCCAGCAGCCAAGATCCCCTGGGGAGTAGTACTAATGAAAAACTGTTTTTT
D gene: -; V gene: TRBV4-3; clone size: -; J gene: TRBJ2-2; CDR3 protein: CASSQAGRNTGELFF; CDR3 DNA: TGCGCCAGCAGCCAAGCGGGCAGGAACACCGGGGAGCTGTTTTTT
D gene: -; V gene: TRBV5-1; clone size: many; J gene: TRBJ2-3; CDR3 protein: CASSLVQEIDTQYF; CDR3 DNA: TGCGCCAGCAGCTTGGTTCAGGAGATTGATACGCAGTATTTT
D gene: TRBD1; V gene: TRBV5-1; clone size: -; J gene: TRBJ2-1; CDR3 protein: CASSLDSLPGQGHNEQFF; CDR3 DNA: TGCGCCAGCAGCTTGGATTCACTTCCGGGACAGGGTCACAATGAGCAGTTCTTC
D gene: TRBD1; V gene: TRBV5-1; clone size: many; J gene: TRBJ1-1; CDR3 protein: CASSTRQGSTEAFF; CDR3 DNA: TGCGCCAGCAGCACCAGACAGGGTTCGACTGAAGCTTTCTTT
D gene: -; V gene: TRBV6-2/TRBV6-3; clone size: -; J gene: TRBJ2-2; CDR3 protein: CASSYSLDTYPVFF; CDR3 DNA: TGTGCCAGCAGTTACTCGCTCGATACCTACCCCGTGTTTTTT
D gene: -; V gene: TRBV4-1; clone size: few; J gene: TRBJ2-5; CDR3 protein: CASSQGTVTQETQYF; CDR3 DNA: TGCGCCAGCAGCCAAGGGACAGTTACCCAAGAGACCCAGTACTTC
D gene: -; V gene: TRBV12-3/TRBV12-4; clone size: many; J gene: TRBJ1-4; CDR3 protein: CASSTTGTRGEKLFF; CDR3 DNA: TGTGCCAGCAGTACTACCGGGACACGGGGTGAAAAACTGTTTTTT
D gene: TRBD2; V gene: TRBV20-1; clone size: -; J gene: TRBJ2-3; CDR3 protein: CSARPSGDTQYF; CDR3 DNA: TGCAGTGCTAGGCCTAGCGGGGATACGCAGTATTTT
D gene: -; V gene: TRBV5-1; clone size: -; J gene: TRBJ2-2; CDR3 protein: CASSLVGHSAAGELFF; CDR3 DNA: TGCGCCAGCAGCTTGGTAGGCCACTCTGCGGCCGGGGAGCTGTTTTTT
D gene: -; V gene: TRBV19; clone size: few; J gene: TRBJ2-1; CDR3 protein: CASKPDPSGNEQFF; CDR3 DNA: TGTGCCAGTAAACCGGACCCTAGTGGGAATGAGCAGTTCTTC
D gene: -; V gene: TRBV7-3; clone size: -; J gene: TRBJ2-6; CDR3 protein: CASSFQGPGANVLTF; CDR3 DNA: TGTGCCAGCAGCTTTCAGGGGCCTGGGGCCAACGTCCTGACTTTC
D gene: TRBD2; V gene: TRBV4-2; clone size: few; J gene: TRBJ2-3; CDR3 protein: CASSQVGGAGVWDTQYF; CDR3 DNA: TGTGCCAGCAGCCAAGTGGGAGGAGCGGGGGTCTGGGATACGCAGTATTTT
D gene: -; V gene: TRBV6-5; clone size: many; J gene: TRBJ2-6; CDR3 protein: CASSYLSGANVLTF; CDR3 DNA: TGTGCCAGCAGTTATTTATCTGGGGCCAACGTCCTGACTTTC
D gene: -; V gene: TRBV20-1; clone size: few; J gene: TRBJ1-4; CDR3 protein: CSAPGSGNEKLFF; CDR3 DNA: TGCAGTGCCCCCGGGTCGGGTAATGAAAAACTGTTTTTT
D gene: -; V gene: TRBV20-1; clone size: few; J gene: TRBJ1-2; CDR3 protein: CSAKLGGRPFYGYTF; CDR3 DNA: TGCAGTGCTAAACTGGGAGGCAGGCCATTCTATGGCTACACCTTC
D gene: TRBD2; V gene: TRBV4-3; clone size: -; J gene: TRBJ2-1; CDR3 protein: CASSQDMGGGGLLNEQFF; CDR3 DNA: TGCGCCAGCAGCCAAGATATGGGCGGCGGGGGGCTTCTTAATGAGCAGTTCTTC
D gene: -; V gene: TRBV7-2; clone size: few; J gene: TRBJ2-4; CDR3 protein: CASSAPGGLAKNIQYF; CDR3 DNA: TGTGCCAGCAGCGCGCCAGGGGGACTAGCCAAAAACATTCAGTACTTC
D gene: TRBD1; V gene: TRBV2; clone size: few; J gene: TRBJ1-2; CDR3 protein: CASSNRQGLYGYTF; CDR3 DNA: TGTGCCAGCAGTAACCGACAGGGCCTCTATGGCTACACCTTC
D gene: -; V gene: TRBV6-5; clone size: -; J gene: TRBJ1-3; CDR3 protein: CASSYSPGYGNTIYF; CDR3 DNA: TGTGCCAGCAGTTACTCTCCAGGGTACGGAAACACCATATATTTT
D gene: -; V gene: TRBV27; clone size: -; J gene: TRBJ2-3; CDR3 protein: CASRVANTDTQYF; CDR3 DNA: TGTGCCAGCAGGGTAGCGAACACAGATACGCAGTATTTT
D gene: -; V gene: TRBV9; clone size: few; J gene: TRBJ1-3; CDR3 protein: CASSVAGGNTIYF; CDR3 DNA: TGTGCCAGCAGCGTAGCTGGAGGAAACACCATATATTTT
D gene: TRBD1; V gene: TRBV28; clone size: few; J gene: TRBJ1-1; CDR3 protein: CASSLSGQGNNGDEAFF; CDR3 DNA: TGTGCCAGCAGTTTATCGGGACAGGGGAACAATGGGGATGAAGCTTTCTTT
D gene: TRBD1; V gene: TRBV14; clone size: -; J gene: TRBJ2-1; CDR3 protein: CASSRTGPEQFF; CDR3 DNA: TGTGCCAGCAGCCGGACAGGGCCCGAGCAGTTCTTC
D gene: -; V gene: TRBV5-5; clone size: few; J gene: TRBJ1-2; CDR3 protein: CASSSTTRMPSGYTF; CDR3 DNA: TGTGCCAGCAGCTCCACAACACGGATGCCCAGTGGCTACACCTTC
D gene: -; V gene: TRBV4-2; clone size: -; J gene: TRBJ1-5; CDR3 protein: CASSQVEGYQPQHF; CDR3 DNA: TGTGCCAGCAGCCAAGTGGAGGGTTATCAGCCCCAGCATTTT
D gene: TRBD1; V gene: TRBV20-1; clone size: -; J gene: TRBJ1-1; CDR3 protein: CSATADRDIYNMNTEAFF; CDR3 DNA: TGCAGTGCTACAGCGGACAGGGATATATACAACATGAACACTGAAGCTTTCTTT
D gene: -; V gene: TRBV25-1; clone size: few; J gene: TRBJ1-6; CDR3 protein: CASSGSLRGNSPLHF; CDR3 DNA: TGTGCCAGCAGTGGGTCCCTGAGGGGGAATTCACCCCTCCACTTT
D gene: -; V gene: TRBV13; clone size: many; J gene: TRBJ2-7; CDR3 protein: CASSLAQRRYPYEQYF; CDR3 DNA: TGTGCCAGCAGCTTAGCCCAAAGAAGATATCCCTACGAGCAGTACTTC
D gene: -; V gene: TRBV6-2/TRBV6-3; clone size: many; J gene: TRBJ2-2; CDR3 protein: CASSSGANTGELFF; CDR3 DNA: TGTGCCAGCAGTTCCGGGGCGAACACCGGGGAGCTGTTTTTT
D gene: -; V gene: TRBV7-2; clone size: few; J gene: TRBJ1-6; CDR3 protein: CASSSGGQRNSPLHF; CDR3 DNA: TGTGCCAGCAGCTCTGGGGGACAAAGAAATTCACCCCTCCACTTT
D gene: -; V gene: TRBV2; clone size: -; J gene: TRBJ2-2; CDR3 protein: CASSEVHGNTGELFF; CDR3 DNA: TGTGCCAGCAGTGAAGTCCACGGAAACACCGGGGAGCTGTTTTTT
D gene: TRBD2; V gene: TRBV11-3; clone size: -; J gene: TRBJ2-3; CDR3 protein: CASSLGRGGDTQYF; CDR3 DNA: TGTGCCAGCAGCTTAGGCCGGGGGGGAGATACGCAGTATTTT
D gene: TRBD1; V gene: TRBV6-5; clone size: few; J gene: TRBJ1-2; CDR3 protein: CASSYLTHRGAVYGYTF; CDR3 DNA: TGTGCCAGCAGTTACCTTACTCACAGGGGCGCAGTCTATGGCTACACCTTC
D gene: -; V gene: TRBV29-1; clone size: many; J gene: TRBJ2-6; CDR3 protein: CSVVGGGSGANVLTF; CDR3 DNA: TGCAGCGTTGTAGGGGGAGGATCTGGGGCCAACGTCCTGACTTTC